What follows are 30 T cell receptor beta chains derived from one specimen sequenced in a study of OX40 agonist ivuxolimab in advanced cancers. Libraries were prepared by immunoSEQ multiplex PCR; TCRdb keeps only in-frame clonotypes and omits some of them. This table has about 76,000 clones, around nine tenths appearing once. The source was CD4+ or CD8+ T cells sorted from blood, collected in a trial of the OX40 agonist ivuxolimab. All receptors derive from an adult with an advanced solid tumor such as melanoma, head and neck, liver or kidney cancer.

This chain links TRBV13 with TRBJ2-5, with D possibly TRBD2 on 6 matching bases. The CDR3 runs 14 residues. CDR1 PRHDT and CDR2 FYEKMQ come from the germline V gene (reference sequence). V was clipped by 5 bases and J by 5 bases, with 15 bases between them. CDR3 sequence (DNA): TGTGCCAGCAGCGGGCGGGACTCGGGGGAGACCCAGTACTTC. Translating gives CASSGRDSGETQYF.

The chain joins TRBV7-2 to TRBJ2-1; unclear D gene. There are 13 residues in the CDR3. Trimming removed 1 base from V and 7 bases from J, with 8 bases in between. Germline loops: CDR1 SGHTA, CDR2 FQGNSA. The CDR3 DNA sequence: TGTGCCAGCAGCTTAGGTGGGCCTAATGAGCAGTTCTTC. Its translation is CASSLGGPNEQFF.

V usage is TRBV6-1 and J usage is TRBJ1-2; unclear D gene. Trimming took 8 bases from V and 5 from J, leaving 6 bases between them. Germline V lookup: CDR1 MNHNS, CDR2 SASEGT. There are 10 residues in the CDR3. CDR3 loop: CASAYYGYTF. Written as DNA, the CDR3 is TGTGCCAGCGCCTATTATGGCTACACCTTC.

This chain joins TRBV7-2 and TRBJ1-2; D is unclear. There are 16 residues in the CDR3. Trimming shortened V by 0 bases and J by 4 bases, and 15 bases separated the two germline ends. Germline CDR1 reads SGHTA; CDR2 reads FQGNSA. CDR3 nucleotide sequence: TGTGCCAGCAGCTTAGCGTCCCTCCAGACGACCTATGGCTACACCTTC. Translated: CASSLASLQTTYGYTF.

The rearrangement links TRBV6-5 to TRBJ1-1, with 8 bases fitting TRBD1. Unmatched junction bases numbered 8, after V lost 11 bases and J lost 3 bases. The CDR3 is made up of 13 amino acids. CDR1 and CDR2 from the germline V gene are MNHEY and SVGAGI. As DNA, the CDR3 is TGTGCCGTGGAGGACAGGGAGTACACTGAAGCTTTCTTT. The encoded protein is CAVEDREYTEAFF.

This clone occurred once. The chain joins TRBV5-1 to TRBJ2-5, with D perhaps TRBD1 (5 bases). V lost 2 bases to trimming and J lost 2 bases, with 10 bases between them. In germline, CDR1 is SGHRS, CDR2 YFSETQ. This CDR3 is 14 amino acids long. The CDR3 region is CASSLGAVQETQYF. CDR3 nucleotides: TGCGCCAGCAGCTTAGGGGCAGTTCAAGAGACCCAGTACTTC.

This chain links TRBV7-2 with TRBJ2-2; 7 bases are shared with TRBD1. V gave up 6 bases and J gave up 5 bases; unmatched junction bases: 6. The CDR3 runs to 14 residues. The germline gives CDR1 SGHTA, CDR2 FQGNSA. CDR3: CASRGQFGTGELFF. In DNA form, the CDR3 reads TGTGCCAGCAGGGGACAGTTTGGAACCGGGGAGCTGTTTTTT. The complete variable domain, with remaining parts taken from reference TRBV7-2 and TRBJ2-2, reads GAGVSQSPSNKVTEKGKDVELRCDPISGHTALYWYRQSLGQGLEFLIYFQGNSAPDKSGLPSDRFSAERTGGSVSTLTIQRTQQEDSAVYLCASRGQFGTGELFFGEGSRLTVL.

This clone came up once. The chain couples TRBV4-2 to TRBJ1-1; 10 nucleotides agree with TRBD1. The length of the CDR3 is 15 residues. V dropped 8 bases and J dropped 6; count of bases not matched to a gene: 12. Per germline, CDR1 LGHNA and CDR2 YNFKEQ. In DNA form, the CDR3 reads TGTGCCAGCGGCAAACCGGGACAGGGGTCCCCTGAAGCTTTCTTT. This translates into CASGKPGQGSPEAFF.

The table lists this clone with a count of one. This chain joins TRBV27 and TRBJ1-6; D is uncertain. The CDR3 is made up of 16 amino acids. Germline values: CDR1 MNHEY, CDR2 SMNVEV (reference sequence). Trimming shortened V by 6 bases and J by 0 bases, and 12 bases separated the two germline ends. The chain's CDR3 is CASSPLGSSYNSPLHF. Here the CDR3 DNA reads TGTGCCAGCAGCCCACTGGGGAGCTCCTATAATTCACCCCTCCACTTT.

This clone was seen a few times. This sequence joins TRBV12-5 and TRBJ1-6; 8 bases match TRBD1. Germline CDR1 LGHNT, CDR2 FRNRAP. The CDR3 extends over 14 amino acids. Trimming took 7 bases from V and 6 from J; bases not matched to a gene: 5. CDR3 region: CASAPDRANSPLHF. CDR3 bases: TGTGCTAGTGCCCCGGACAGGGCTAATTCACCCCTCCACTTT.

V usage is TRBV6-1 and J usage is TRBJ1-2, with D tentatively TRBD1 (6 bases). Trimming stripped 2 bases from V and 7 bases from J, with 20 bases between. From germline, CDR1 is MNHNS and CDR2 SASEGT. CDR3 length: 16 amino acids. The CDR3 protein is CASSETPHRVEGGYTF. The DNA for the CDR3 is TGTGCCAGCAGTGAAACGCCCCACAGGGTTGAGGGTGGCTACACCTTC.

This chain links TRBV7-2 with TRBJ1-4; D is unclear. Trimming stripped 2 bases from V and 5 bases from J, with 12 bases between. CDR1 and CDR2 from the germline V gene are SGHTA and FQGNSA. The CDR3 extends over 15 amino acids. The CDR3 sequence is CASSLLGQENEKLFF. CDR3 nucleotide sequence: TGTGCCAGCAGCTTACTAGGGCAGGAAAATGAAAAACTGTTTTTT.

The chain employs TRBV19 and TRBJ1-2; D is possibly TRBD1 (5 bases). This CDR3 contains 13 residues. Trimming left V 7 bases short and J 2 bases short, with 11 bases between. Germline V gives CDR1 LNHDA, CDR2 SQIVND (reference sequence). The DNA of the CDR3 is TGTGCCAGTACGGGGGGAGTCAACTATGGCTACACCTTC. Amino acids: CASTGGVNYGYTF.

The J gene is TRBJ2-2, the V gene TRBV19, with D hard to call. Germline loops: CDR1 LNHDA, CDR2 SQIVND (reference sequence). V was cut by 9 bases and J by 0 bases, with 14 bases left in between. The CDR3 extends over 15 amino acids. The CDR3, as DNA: TGTGCCAGCACATTCGCGGCGGCGAACACCGGGGAGCTGTTTTTT. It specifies CASTFAAANTGELFF.

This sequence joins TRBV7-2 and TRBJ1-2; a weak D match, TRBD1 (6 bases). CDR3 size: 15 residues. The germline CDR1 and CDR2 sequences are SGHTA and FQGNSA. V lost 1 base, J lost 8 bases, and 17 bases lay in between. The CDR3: CASSLEQWAGVGYTF. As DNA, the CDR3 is TGTGCCAGCAGCTTAGAACAGTGGGCAGGGGTAGGCTACACCTTC.

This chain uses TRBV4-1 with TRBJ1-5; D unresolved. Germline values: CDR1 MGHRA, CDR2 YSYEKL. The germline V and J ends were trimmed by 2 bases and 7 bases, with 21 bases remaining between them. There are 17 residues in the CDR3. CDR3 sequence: CASSQSEVAAERQPQHF. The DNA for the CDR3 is TGCGCCAGCAGCCAAAGTGAGGTCGCAGCGGAGAGGCAGCCCCAGCATTTT.

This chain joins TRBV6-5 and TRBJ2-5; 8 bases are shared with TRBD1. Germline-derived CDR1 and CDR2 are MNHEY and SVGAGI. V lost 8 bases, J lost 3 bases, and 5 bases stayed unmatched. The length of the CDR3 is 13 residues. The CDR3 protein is CASRRGQEETQYF. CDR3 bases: TGTGCCAGCCGCAGGGGGCAGGAAGAGACCCAGTACTTC.

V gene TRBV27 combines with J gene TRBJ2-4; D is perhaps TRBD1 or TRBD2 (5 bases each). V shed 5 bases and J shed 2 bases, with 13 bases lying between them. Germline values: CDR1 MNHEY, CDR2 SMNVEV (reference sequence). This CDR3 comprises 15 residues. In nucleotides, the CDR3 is TGTGCCAGCAGTCCACTTGGGACGTCCAAAAACATTCAGTACTTC. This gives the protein CASSPLGTSKNIQYF.

DNA of the CDR3: TGTGCCAGCTCACCAAAGGGCACCGACGAGCAGTACTTC. Its protein is CASSPKGTDEQYF. V gene TRBV18 combines with J gene TRBJ2-5; D uncertain. The closer fit of TRBJ2-7 to the DNA end suggests the J call may be wrong. Germline lookup yields CDR1 KGHSH and CDR2 LQKENI. The CDR3 runs to 13 residues.

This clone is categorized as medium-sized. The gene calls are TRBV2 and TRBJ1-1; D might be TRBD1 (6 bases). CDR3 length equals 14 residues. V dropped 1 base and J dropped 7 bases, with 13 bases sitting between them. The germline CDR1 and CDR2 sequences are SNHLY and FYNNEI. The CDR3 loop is CASSEEGGIGEAFF. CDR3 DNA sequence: TGTGCCAGCAGTGAAGAAGGGGGGATTGGTGAAGCTTTCTTT.

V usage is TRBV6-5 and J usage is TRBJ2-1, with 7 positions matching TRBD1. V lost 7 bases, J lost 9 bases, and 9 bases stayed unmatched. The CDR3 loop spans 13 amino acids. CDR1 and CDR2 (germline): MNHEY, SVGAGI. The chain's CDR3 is CASTVDRDGEQFF. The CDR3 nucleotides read TGTGCCAGCACCGTCGACAGGGATGGTGAGCAGTTCTTC.

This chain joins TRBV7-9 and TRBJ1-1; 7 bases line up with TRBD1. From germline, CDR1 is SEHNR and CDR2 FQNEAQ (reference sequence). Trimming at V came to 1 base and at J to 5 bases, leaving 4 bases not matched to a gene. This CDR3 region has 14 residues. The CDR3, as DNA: TGTGCCAGCAGCTTAGAGGGGGCGAAAACTGAAGCTTTCTTT. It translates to CASSLEGAKTEAFF.

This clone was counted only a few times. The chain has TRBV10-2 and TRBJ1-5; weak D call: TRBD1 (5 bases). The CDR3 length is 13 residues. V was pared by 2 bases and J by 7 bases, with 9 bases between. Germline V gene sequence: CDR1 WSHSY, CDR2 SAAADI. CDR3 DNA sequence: TGCGCCAGCAGTGAGGAGGAGGGGCAGCCCCAGCATTTT. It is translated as CASSEEEGQPQHF.

The CDR3 reads CASSDQGRSNSPLHF. CDR3 sequence (DNA): TGTGCCAGCAGTGACCAAGGACGGAGTAATTCACCCCTCCACTTT. The V gene is TRBV6-1, the J gene TRBJ1-6; D is unresolved. The V gene lost 3 bases and the J gene lost 6 bases, with 12 bases spanning the gap. Germline V gene lookup returns CDR1 MNHNS and CDR2 SASEGT. The CDR3 extends over 15 amino acids.

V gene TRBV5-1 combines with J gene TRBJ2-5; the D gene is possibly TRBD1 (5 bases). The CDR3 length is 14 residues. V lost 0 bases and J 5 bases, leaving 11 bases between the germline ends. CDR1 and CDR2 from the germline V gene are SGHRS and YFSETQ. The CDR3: CASSLGQHDETQYF. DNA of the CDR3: TGCGCCAGCAGCTTGGGACAGCATGATGAGACCCAGTACTTC.

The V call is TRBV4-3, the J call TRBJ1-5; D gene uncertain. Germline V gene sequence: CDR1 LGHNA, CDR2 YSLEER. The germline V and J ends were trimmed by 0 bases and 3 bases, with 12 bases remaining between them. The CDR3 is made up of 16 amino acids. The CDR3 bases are TGCGCCAGCAGCCAAGATATAACGGCCATCAATCAGCCCCAGCATTTT. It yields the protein CASSQDITAINQPQHF.

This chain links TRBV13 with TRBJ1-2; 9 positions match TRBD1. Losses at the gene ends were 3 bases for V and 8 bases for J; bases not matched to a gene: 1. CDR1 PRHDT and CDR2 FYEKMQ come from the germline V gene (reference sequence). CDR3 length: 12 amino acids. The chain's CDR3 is CASSLGQGGYTF. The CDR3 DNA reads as TGTGCCAGCAGCTTGGGACAGGGAGGCTACACCTTC.

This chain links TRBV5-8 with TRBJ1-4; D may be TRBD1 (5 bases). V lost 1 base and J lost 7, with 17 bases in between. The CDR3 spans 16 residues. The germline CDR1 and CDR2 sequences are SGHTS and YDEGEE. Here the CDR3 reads CASSLRGGDRSEKLFF. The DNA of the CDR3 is TGTGCCAGCAGCTTGAGGGGCGGGGACCGCTCTGAAAAACTGTTTTTT.

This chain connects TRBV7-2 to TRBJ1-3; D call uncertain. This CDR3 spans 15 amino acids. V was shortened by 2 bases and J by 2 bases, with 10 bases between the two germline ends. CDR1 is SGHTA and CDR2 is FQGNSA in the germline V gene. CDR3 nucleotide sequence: TGTGCCAGCAGCTTAACTTCGGTCACTGGAAACACCATATATTTT. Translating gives CASSLTSVTGNTIYF.

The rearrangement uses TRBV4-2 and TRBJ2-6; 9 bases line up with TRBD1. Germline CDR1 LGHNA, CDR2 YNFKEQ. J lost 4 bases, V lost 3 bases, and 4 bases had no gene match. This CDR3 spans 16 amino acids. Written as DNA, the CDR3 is TGTGCCAGCAGCCAGCACAGGGGGCAAGGGGCCAACGTCCTGACTTTC. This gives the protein CASSQHRGQGANVLTF.